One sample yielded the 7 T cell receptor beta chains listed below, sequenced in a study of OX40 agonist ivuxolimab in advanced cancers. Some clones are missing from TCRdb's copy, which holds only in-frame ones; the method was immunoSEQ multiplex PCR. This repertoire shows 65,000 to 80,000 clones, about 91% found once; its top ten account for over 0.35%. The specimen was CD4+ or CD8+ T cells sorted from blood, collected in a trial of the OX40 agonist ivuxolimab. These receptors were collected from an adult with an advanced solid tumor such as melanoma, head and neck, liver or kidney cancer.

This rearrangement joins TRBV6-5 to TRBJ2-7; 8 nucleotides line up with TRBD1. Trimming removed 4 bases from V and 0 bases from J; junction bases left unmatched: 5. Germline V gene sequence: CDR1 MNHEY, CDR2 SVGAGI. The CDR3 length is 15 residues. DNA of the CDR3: TGTGCCAGCAGTTTGGCAGGACAGGGCTCCTACGAGCAGTACTTC. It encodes CASSLAGQGSYEQYF.

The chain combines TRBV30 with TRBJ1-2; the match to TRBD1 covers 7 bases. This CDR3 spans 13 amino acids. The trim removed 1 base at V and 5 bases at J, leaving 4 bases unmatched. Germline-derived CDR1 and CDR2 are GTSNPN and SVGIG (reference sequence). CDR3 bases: TGTGCCTGGAGTGCCCAGGGGGGTTATGGCTACACCTTC. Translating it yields CAWSAQGGYGYTF.

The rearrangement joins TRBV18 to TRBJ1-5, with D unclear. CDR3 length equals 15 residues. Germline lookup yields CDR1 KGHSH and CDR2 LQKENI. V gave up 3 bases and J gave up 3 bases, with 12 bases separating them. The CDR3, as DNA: TGTGCCAGCTCACCCGTCCCCGGGGACAATCAGCCCCAGCATTTT. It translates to CASSPVPGDNQPQHF.

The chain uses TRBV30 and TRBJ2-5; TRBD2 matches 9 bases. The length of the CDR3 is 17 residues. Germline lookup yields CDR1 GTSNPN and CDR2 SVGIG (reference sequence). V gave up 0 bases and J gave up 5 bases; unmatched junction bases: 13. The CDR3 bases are TGTGCCTGGAGTGTACGTCGGCTGGGACTAGCCGGGGAGACCCAGTACTTC. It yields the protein CAWSVRRLGLAGETQYF.

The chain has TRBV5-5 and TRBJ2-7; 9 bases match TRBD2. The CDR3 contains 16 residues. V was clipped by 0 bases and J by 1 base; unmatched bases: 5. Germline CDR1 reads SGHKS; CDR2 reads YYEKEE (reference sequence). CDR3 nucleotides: TGTGCCAGCAGCTTGGGACTAGCGGATAGGTCCTACGAGCAGTACTTC. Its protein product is CASSLGLADRSYEQYF.

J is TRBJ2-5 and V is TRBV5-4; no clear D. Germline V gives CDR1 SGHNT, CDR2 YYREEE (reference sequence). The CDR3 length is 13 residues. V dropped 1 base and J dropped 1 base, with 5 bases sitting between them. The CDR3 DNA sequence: TGTGCCAGCAGCTTGATGCCCCAAGAGACCCAGTACTTC. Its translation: CASSLMPQETQYF. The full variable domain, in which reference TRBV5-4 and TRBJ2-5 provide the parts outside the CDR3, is ETGVTQSPTHLIKTRGQQVTLRCSSQSGHNTVSWYQQALGQGPQFIFQYYREEENGRGNFPPRFSGLQFPNYSSELNVNALELDDSALYLCASSLMPQETQYFGPGTRLLVL.

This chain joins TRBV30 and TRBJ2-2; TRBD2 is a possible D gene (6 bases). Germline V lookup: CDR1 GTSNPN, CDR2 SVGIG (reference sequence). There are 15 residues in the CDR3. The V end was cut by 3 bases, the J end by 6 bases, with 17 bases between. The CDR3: CAWRPGTPVPGELFF. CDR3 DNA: TGTGCCTGGAGACCCGGGACTCCAGTACCCGGGGAGCTGTTTTTT.